Below are 20 T cell receptor beta chains sequenced from a single sample in a study of blood T cell repertoires in COVID-19. Data came from immunoSEQ multiplex PCR; TCRdb stores just in-frame clones and leaves some out. The repertoire holds tens of thousands of clones, with around 80% as singletons. Sequencing was done on a sample of peripheral blood. The receptors were sampled from a man over 45 with active or convalescent COVID-19.

This rearrangement joins TRBV27 to TRBJ1-5; D perhaps matches TRBD1 (5 bases). The V gene lost 6 bases and the J gene lost 4 bases, with 10 bases spanning the gap. The germline CDR1 and CDR2 sequences are MNHEY and SMNVEV (reference sequence). The CDR3 covers 13 residues. The CDR3 nucleotides read TGTGCCAGCAGGGACACATTTAATCAGCCCCAGCATTTT. Translation gives CASRDTFNQPQHF.

This chain uses TRBV11-2 with TRBJ2-3, with D perhaps TRBD1 (6 bases). Trimming shortened V by 3 bases and J by 0 bases, and 19 bases separated the two germline ends. The CDR3 consists of 18 residues. Germline CDR1 is SGHAT and CDR2 is FQNNGV. Here the CDR3 reads CASSFFRTGTTSTDTQYF. CDR3 sequence (DNA): TGTGCCAGCAGCTTCTTCCGAACCGGGACAACTAGCACAGATACGCAGTATTTT.

The chain links TRBV4-1 to TRBJ2-5, with 7 bases aligning to TRBD1. The CDR3 extends over 14 amino acids. J was trimmed by 3 bases and V by 4 bases; bases with no gene match: 5. Germline lookup yields CDR1 MGHRA and CDR2 YSYEKL. CDR3 sequence reads: CASSPWTGKETQYF. CDR3 sequence (DNA): TGCGCCAGCAGCCCTTGGACAGGCAAAGAGACCCAGTACTTC.

CDR3 sequence reads: CASSPRAGTEAFF. Written as DNA, the CDR3 is TGTGCCAGCTCACCGCGCGCTGGCACTGAAGCTTTCTTT. The chain carries TRBV18 and TRBJ1-1; unclear D gene. Germline V CDR1 and CDR2: KGHSH, LQKENI. Trimming removed 3 bases from V and 4 bases from J, with 9 bases in between. This CDR3 is built from 13 residues.

The chain carries TRBV6-5 and TRBJ1-2; 11 positions agree with TRBD1. V trimming: 5 bases; J trimming: 4 bases; junction bases outside the gene matches: 6. This CDR3 is 15 amino acids long. In germline, CDR1 is MNHEY, CDR2 SVGAGI. CDR3 DNA: TGTGCCAGCAGTCTTGGACAGGGGGCTAGCTATGGCTACACCTTC. This encodes CASSLGQGASYGYTF.

This chain connects TRBV27 to TRBJ1-3; no clear D gene. V lost 5 bases and J 4 bases, leaving 12 bases between the germline ends. CDR3 size: 14 residues. CDR1 is MNHEY, CDR2 SMNVEV, per germline (reference sequence). In DNA, the CDR3 is TGTGCCAGCAGTCCCCTAGGCGGCGGAAACACCATATATTTT. As protein: CASSPLGGGNTIYF.

The chain joins TRBV29-1 to TRBJ2-2; TRBD1 agrees at 8 bases. V shed 7 bases, J shed 6 bases, and the junction held 13 bases outside the gene matches. From germline, CDR1 is SQVTM and CDR2 ANQGSEA. The CDR3 loop spans 15 amino acids. CDR3 sequence reads: CSGLTGRGRAGELFF. CDR3 DNA: TGCAGCGGGCTAACGGGCAGGGGGCGCGCCGGGGAGCTGTTTTTT.

The J gene is TRBJ2-1, the V gene TRBV21-1; the table's D call, TRBD1, has no DNA check behind it. TRBV21-1 represents a pseudogene. CDR3 length: 15 residues. The CDR3 DNA is TGTGCCAGCAGCCCCGGGACACCCGGGGTGCATGAGCAGTTCTTC. Its translation: CASSPGTPGVHEQFF.

This clone has a single count. This rearrangement joins TRBV19 to TRBJ2-3; D is uncertain. The CDR3 is 12 residues long. The V gene's germline CDR1 is LNHDA and CDR2 SQIVND (reference sequence). The V end lost 5 bases, the J end lost 5 bases, and 8 bases lay between the germline ends. The CDR3 loop is CASSSLGDTQYF. Here the CDR3 DNA reads TGTGCCAGTAGTTCCCTCGGAGATACGCAGTATTTT. Full variable domain (missing parts from reference TRBV19 and TRBJ2-3): DGGITQSPKYLFRKEGQNVTLSCEQNLNHDAMYWYRQDPGQGLRLIYYSQIVNDFQKGDIAEGYSVSREKKESFPLTVTSAQKNPTAFYLCASSSLGDTQYFGPGTRLTVL.

This clone was counted only a few times. The chain employs TRBV5-1 and TRBJ2-3; 14 bases are shared with TRBD2. V shed 4 bases and J 3 bases; nucleotides not matched to a gene: 4. This CDR3 contains 16 residues. From germline, CDR1 is SGHRS and CDR2 YFSETQ. The CDR3 DNA reads as TGCGCCAGCAGCGGAGGACTAGCGGGGGGAACAGATACGCAGTATTTT. Its protein is CASSGGLAGGTDTQYF.

A single count supports this clone. The chain is built from TRBV6-2 or TRBV6-3 and TRBJ2-7; 14 bases map to TRBD2. This CDR3 contains 21 residues. Germline V gene sequence: CDR1 MNHEY, CDR2 SVGEGT. V lost 3 bases and J lost 7; bases outside the gene matches: 23. Here the CDR3 reads CASSYYRAGTSGGPPPWEQYV. CDR3 nucleotide sequence: TGTGCCAGCAGTTATTACCGCGCCGGGACTAGCGGGGGCCCCCCTCCTTGGGAGCAGTACGTC.

The chain couples TRBV24-1 to TRBJ2-5, with D possibly being TRBD2 (5 bases). The CDR3 length is 15 residues. Looked up from germline, CDR1 is KGHDR and CDR2 is SFDVKD. The germline V and J ends were trimmed by 0 bases and 1 base, with 8 bases remaining between them. The CDR3 DNA reads as TGTGCCACCAGTGATTTGGCGGGTACCCAAGAGACCCAGTACTTC. Protein: CATSDLAGTQETQYF.

This clone was seen just once. The V gene is TRBV23-1, the J gene TRBJ2-7, with 7 nucleotides matching TRBD2. TRBV23-1 is placed among ORFs of uncertain function. CDR3 length: 16 amino acids. V gave up 1 base and J gave up 6 bases; unmatched junction bases: 12. The CDR3 here is CASSQWGRGRVFEQYV. Here the CDR3 DNA reads TGCGCCAGCAGTCAATGGGGGAGGGGCAGGGTTTTCGAGCAGTACGTC.

The chain combines TRBV5-1 with TRBJ2-3; D is ambiguous. Germline V gene sequence: CDR1 SGHRS, CDR2 YFSETQ. The CDR3 totals 12 residues. V dropped 4 bases and J dropped 1 base, with 4 bases sitting between them. CDR3 amino acids: CASSEGTDTQYF. The CDR3 region has the DNA TGCGCCAGCAGCGAGGGCACAGATACGCAGTATTTT.

This chain uses TRBV3-1 (or the pseudogene TRBV3-2) with TRBJ1-6; D might be TRBD1 (6 bases). The CDR3 totals 14 residues. V was trimmed by 1 base and J by 8 bases, leaving 9 bases between them. CDR1 is LGHDT and CDR2 is YNNKEL in the germline V gene (reference sequence). The CDR3 DNA sequence: TGTGCCAGCAGCCAAGTGGACAGTTATTCACCCCTCCACTTT. The encoded protein is CASSQVDSYSPLHF.

This clone occurred a few times. This rearrangement joins TRBV3-1 (or the pseudogene TRBV3-2) to TRBJ1-5, with D possibly TRBD1 on 6 matching bases. Germline values: CDR1 LGHDT, CDR2 YNNKEL (reference sequence). The ends were cut back, 0 bases at V and 5 bases at J, with 11 bases in the middle. There are 15 residues in the CDR3. The CDR3 nucleotides are TGTGCCAGCAGCCAAGACAGGGGAACCTATCAGCCCCAGCATTTT. As protein: CASSQDRGTYQPQHF.

The J gene is TRBJ1-6, the V gene TRBV9; D uncertain. The CDR3 contains 14 residues. Trimming cost V 0 bases and J 8 bases, with 9 bases left between them. CDR1 and CDR2 from the germline V gene are SGDLS and YYNGEE. CDR3 DNA sequence: TGTGCCAGCAGCGTAGGAAGCGGGGATTCACCCCTCCACTTT. It is translated as CASSVGSGDSPLHF.

This sequence joins TRBV5-1 and TRBJ2-1; maybe TRBD1 (5 bases). CDR3 length: 13 amino acids. V dropped 0 bases and J dropped 10 bases, with 11 bases sitting between them. Per the germline V gene, CDR1 is SGHRS and CDR2 is YFSETQ. The CDR3 here is CASSLDGAREQFF. CDR3 in DNA: TGCGCCAGCAGCTTGGATGGGGCGCGGGAGCAGTTCTTC.

This clone was detected once. The chain uses TRBV9 and TRBJ2-5, with D possibly being TRBD2 (5 bases). CDR1 and CDR2 (germline): SGDLS, YYNGEE. The germline V and J ends were trimmed by 2 bases and 5 bases, with 10 bases remaining between them. This CDR3 has 13 amino acids. Here the CDR3 DNA reads TGTGCCAGCAGCGTCGGGGAACGGGAGACCCAGTACTTC. It yields the protein CASSVGERETQYF.

The J gene is TRBJ1-2, the V gene TRBV7-2; 11 bases align to TRBD1. CDR3 length equals 15 residues. The junction had 5 bases not matched to a gene; V was cut back by 0 bases and J by 8 bases. The germline V gene has CDR1 SGHTA and CDR2 FQGNSA. CDR3 protein: CASSLAGRTGGGYTF. The CDR3 nucleotides read TGTGCCAGCAGCTTAGCGGGTCGGACAGGGGGCGGCTACACCTTC.